This note documents a single T cell receptor (beta chain) sequence. Its matching antigen is unknown. CDR1 ENHRY and CDR2 SYGVKD come from the germline V gene. There are 13 residues in the CDR3. V lost 11 bases, J lost 0 bases, and 10 bases lay in between. The data originate from a study of T cell repertoires in ileal Crohn's disease. Study-level findings and limits: Compared with non-smokers, active smokers at surgery showed more clonal expansions.

Eligibility required adulthood, ileal or ileocolonic Crohn's disease and indicated ileocolonic resection. Repertoires were generated with immunoSEQ multiplex PCR, while TCRdb's copy carries only in-frame clones and drops some. The table includes approximately 15,000 clones, roughly 70% detected once. The sequence was collected from an adult with Crohn's disease. V gene TRBV10-3 combines with J gene TRBJ1-4; D is unresolved. What was sequenced was ileal tissue. The CDR3 sequence: CAARGTTNEKLFF. The CDR3 bases are TGTGCCGCCCGCGGTACAACTAATGAAAAACTGTTTTTT.